This TCR beta chain comes out of a study of T cell clonality in common variable immunodeficiency. Findings and limits, study-wide: Reportedly, TCR beta sequences from common variable immunodeficiency showed fewer deletions and N-nucleotide insertions. CVID subjects had higher TCRbeta clonality than healthy controls, most marked in about a third.

Assay: immunoSEQ multiplex PCR; the TCRdb copy retains only in-frame clones and omits some. The specimen has 14,000 or so clones, none found just once. CDR1 and CDR2 from the germline V gene are SEHNR and FQNEAQ (reference sequence). The CDR3 spans 15 residues. V shed 3 bases and J 1 base; nucleotides not matched to a gene: 3. This clone was seen a handful of times. Its antigen is undetermined. The CDR3 end lies 3 residues beyond the end of the read and is filled in from the germline J gene. This chain uses TRBV7-9 with TRBJ1-2; the match to TRBD1 covers 9 bases. The TCR was taken from a human donor with common variable immunodeficiency. The material sequenced was peripheral blood mononuclear cells. CDR3 DNA, as far as it was read: TGTGCCAGCAGCTTGGGACAGGGAATTAACTATGGC. It specifies CASSLGQGINYG. The CDR3 reads in full as CASSLGQGINYGYTF.